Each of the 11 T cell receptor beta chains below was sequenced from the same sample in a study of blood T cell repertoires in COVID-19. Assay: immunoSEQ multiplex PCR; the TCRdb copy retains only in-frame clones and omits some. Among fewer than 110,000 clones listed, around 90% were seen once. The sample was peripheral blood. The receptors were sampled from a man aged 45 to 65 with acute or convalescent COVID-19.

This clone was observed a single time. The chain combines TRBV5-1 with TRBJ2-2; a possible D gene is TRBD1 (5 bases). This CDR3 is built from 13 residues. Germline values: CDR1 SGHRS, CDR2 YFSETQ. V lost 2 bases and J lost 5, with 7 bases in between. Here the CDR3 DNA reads TGCGCCAGCAGCTTACAGGAGACCGGGGAGCTGTTTTTT. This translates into CASSLQETGELFF.

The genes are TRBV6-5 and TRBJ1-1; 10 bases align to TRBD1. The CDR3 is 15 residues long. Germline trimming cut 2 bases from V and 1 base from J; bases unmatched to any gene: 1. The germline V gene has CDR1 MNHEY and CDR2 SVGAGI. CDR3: CASSYGDRGNTEAFF. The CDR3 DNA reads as TGTGCCAGCAGTTACGGGGACAGGGGGAACACTGAAGCTTTCTTT.

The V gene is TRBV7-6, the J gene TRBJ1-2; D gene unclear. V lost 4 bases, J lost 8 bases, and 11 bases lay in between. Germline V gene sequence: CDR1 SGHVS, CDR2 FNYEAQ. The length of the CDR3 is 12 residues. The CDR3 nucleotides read TGTGCCAGCAGCTCCCCGAGTATGGGCTACACCTTC. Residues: CASSSPSMGYTF.

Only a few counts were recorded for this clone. CDR3 amino acids: CASSQDRGSANYGYTF. The CDR3 DNA sequence: TGTGCCAGCAGCCAAGATAGAGGGTCCGCTAACTATGGCTACACCTTC. The chain combines TRBV4-2 with TRBJ1-2, with D unresolved. The CDR3 runs 16 residues. V shed 0 bases and J shed 0 bases, with 11 bases lying between them. Germline loops: CDR1 LGHNA, CDR2 YNFKEQ.

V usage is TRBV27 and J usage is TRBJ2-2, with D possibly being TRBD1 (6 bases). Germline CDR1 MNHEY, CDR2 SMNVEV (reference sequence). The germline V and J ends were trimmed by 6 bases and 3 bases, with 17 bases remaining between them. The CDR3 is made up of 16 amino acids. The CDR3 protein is CASRINVQGHTGELFF. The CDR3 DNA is TGTGCCAGCAGGATAAATGTACAGGGCCACACCGGGGAGCTGTTTTTT.

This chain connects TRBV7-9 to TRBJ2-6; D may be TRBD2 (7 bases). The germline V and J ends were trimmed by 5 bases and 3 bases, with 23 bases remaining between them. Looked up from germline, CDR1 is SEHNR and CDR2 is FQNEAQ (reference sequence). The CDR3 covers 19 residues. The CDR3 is CASSPLSRGGTFGANVLTF. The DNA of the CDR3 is TGTGCCAGCAGCCCTCTGTCCAGGGGAGGGACTTTTGGGGCCAACGTCCTGACTTTC.

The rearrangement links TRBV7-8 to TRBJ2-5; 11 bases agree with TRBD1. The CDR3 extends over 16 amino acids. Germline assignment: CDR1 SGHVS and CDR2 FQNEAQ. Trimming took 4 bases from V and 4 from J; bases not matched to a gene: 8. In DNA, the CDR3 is TGTGCCAGCAGCTCAGCCGGGACAGGGGGAAGAGAGACCCAGTACTTC. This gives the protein CASSSAGTGGRETQYF.

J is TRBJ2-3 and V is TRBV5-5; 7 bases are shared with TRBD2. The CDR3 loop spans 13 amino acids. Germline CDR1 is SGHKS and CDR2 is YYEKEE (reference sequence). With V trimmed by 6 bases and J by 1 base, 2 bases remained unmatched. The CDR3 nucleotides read TGTGCCAGCACCCGGGGGGGCACAGATACGCAGTATTTT. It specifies CASTRGGTDTQYF.

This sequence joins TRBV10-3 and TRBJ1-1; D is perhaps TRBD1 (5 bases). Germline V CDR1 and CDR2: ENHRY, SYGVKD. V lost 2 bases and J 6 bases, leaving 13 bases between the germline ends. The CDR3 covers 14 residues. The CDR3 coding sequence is TGTGCCATCAGTGAGCCGGGGGATCCTGCTGAAGCTTTCTTT. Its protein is CAISEPGDPAEAFF.

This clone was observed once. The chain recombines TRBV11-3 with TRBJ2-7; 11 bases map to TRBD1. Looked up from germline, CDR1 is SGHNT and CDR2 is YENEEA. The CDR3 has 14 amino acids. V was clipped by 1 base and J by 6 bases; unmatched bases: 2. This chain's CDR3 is CASSLVGTGGEQYF. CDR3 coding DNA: TGTGCCAGCAGCTTAGTGGGGACAGGGGGCGAGCAGTACTTC.

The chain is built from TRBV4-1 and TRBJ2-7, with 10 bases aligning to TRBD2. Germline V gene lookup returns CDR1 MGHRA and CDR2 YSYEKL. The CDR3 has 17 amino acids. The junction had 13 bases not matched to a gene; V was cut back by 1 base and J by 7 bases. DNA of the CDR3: TGCGCCAGCAGCCAAGGGTCAGGATTAGCGGGGGGTTATGAGCAGTACTTC. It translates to CASSQGSGLAGGYEQYF.